These 26 T cell receptor beta chains share one sample of origin, sequenced in a study of T-cell reconstitution after alpha-beta-depleted transplantation in children. Preparing the TCRbeta library involved the use of unique molecular identifiers. TCRdb independently ran MiXCR on the PCR reads; one entry per CDR3 protein. The sample lists about 410,000 distinct CDR3 sequences; over 20% were seen once. The sequenced sample was PBMCs from the stem cell graft donor, obtained from the stem cell graft. The receptors here all came from a human donor who donated a stem cell graft to a child with acute myeloid leukemia.

This clonotype came up many times. This chain joins TRBV20-1 and TRBJ1-1; D gene unclear. The germline CDR1 and CDR2 sequences are DFQATT and SNEGSKA (reference sequence). Trimming removed 6 bases from V and 0 bases from J, with 5 bases in between. This CDR3 has 11 residues. CDR3 nucleotide sequence: TGCAGTGCCAAGCTGAACACTGAAGCTTTCTTT. Translating it yields CSAKLNTEAFF.

V gene TRBV28 combines with J gene TRBJ2-6; a possible D gene is TRBD1 (6 bases). V was pared by 1 base and J by 0 bases, with 16 bases between. CDR1 and CDR2 (germline): MDHEN, SYDVKM. CDR3 length: 19 amino acids. The CDR3 region is CASSLSTGRIASGANVLTF. The CDR3 DNA is TGTGCCAGCAGTTTATCGACAGGCAGGATAGCCTCTGGGGCCAACGTCCTGACTTTC.

This clonotype was recorded many times. CDR3 DNA: TGCAGTGCTAGAGAGACGGGACTTCCCTACAATGAGCAGTTCTTC. It codes for CSARETGLPYNEQFF. The rearrangement uses TRBV20-1 and TRBJ2-1, with a possible D match to TRBD2 (6 bases). Deletions cut 0 bases from V and 2 bases from J, with 11 bases between. Looked up from germline, CDR1 is DFQATT and CDR2 is SNEGSKA (reference sequence). This CDR3 has 15 residues.

This clonotype was found a few times. The chain carries TRBV10-2 and TRBJ2-5; perhaps TRBD1 as D (7 bases). The CDR3 extends over 17 amino acids. Trimming removed 0 bases from V and 1 base from J, with 15 bases in between. Germline lookup yields CDR1 WSHSY and CDR2 SAAADI. DNA of the CDR3: TGCGCCAGCAGTGAGTCGGAGCCAGGGGGACTCCAAGAGACCCAGTACTTC. Amino acids: CASSESEPGGLQETQYF.

This clonotype has just a few counts. The rearrangement joins TRBV20-1 to TRBJ1-2; the D gene is possibly TRBD1 (5 bases). Germline V CDR1 and CDR2: DFQATT, SNEGSKA (reference sequence). The germline V and J ends were trimmed by 6 bases and 2 bases, with 10 bases remaining between them. CDR3 size: 12 residues. The CDR3 protein is CSALRGNYGYTF. In DNA form, the CDR3 reads TGCAGTGCCCTCCGGGGGAACTATGGCTACACCTTC.

In this sample, this clonotype turned up a few times. J is TRBJ2-7 and V is TRBV20-1, with TRBD1 matching 8 bases. CDR3 length: 12 residues. The ends lost 7 bases at V and 6 bases at J; junction bases unmatched: 8. From germline, CDR1 is DFQATT and CDR2 SNEGSKA (reference sequence). Written as DNA, the CDR3 is TGCAGTGTCGACAGGGGAGGCATCGAGCAGTACTTC. Its translation: CSVDRGGIEQYF.

The chain carries TRBV29-1 and TRBJ2-2; 8 positions agree with TRBD2. Per the germline V gene, CDR1 is SQVTM and CDR2 is ANQGSEA. Trimming at V came to 2 bases and at J to 5 bases, leaving 4 bases not matched to a gene. The CDR3 length is 14 residues. The chain's CDR3 is CSVESTSGTGELFF. The CDR3 nucleotides are TGCAGCGTTGAAAGTACTAGCGGAACCGGGGAGCTGTTTTTT.

CDR3 residues: CASSLYPGGRGNEQFF. The CDR3 region has the DNA TGTGCCAGCAGTTTATATCCGGGAGGGCGGGGCAATGAGCAGTTCTTC. The chain has TRBV28 and TRBJ2-1, with 8 positions matching TRBD2. Germline V CDR1 and CDR2: MDHEN, SYDVKM. V was pared by 1 base and J by 6 bases, with 8 bases of the junction left unmatched. CDR3 length: 16 amino acids.

This chain connects TRBV5-1 to TRBJ1-5; maybe TRBD1 (5 bases). The V end was cut by 3 bases, the J end by 0 bases, with 16 bases between. The length of the CDR3 is 17 residues. Per germline, CDR1 SGHRS and CDR2 YFSETQ. The CDR3 protein is CASSWPGTPYSNQPQHF. CDR3 coding DNA: TGCGCCAGCAGCTGGCCAGGGACTCCCTATAGCAATCAGCCCCAGCATTTT. Variable domain in full (rest from reference TRBV5-1 and TRBJ1-5): KAGVTQTPRYLIKTRGQQVTLSCSPISGHRSVSWYQQTPGQGLQFLFEYFSETQRNKGNFPGRFSGRQFSNSRSEMNVSTLELGDSALYLCASSWPGTPYSNQPQHFGDGTRLSIL.

The rearrangement links TRBV5-4 to TRBJ2-7; 7 nucleotides align to TRBD1. Germline CDR1 and CDR2: SGHNT and YYREEE (reference sequence). This CDR3 contains 14 residues. J lost 4 bases, V lost 3 bases, and 7 bases had no gene match. DNA of the CDR3: TGTGCCAGCAGCTCGCCCCGGACAGGATACGAGCAGTACTTC. Its translation: CASSSPRTGYEQYF. Full variable domain (missing parts from reference TRBV5-4 and TRBJ2-7): ETGVTQSPTHLIKTRGQQVTLRCSSQSGHNTVSWYQQALGQGPQFIFQYYREEENGRGNFPPRFSGLQFPNYSSELNVNALELDDSALYLCASSSPRTGYEQYFGPGTRLTVT.

The sample holds a few counts of this clonotype. As the CDR3 is not closed by the conserved phenylalanine or tryptophan, this likely results from a read error. The genes are TRBV20-1 and TRBJ2-1; TRBD2 agrees at 8 bases. V gave up 1 base and J gave up 5 bases; unmatched junction bases: 7. This CDR3 is 15 amino acids long. Per germline, CDR1 DFQATT and CDR2 SNEGSKA (reference sequence). As DNA, the CDR3 is TGCAGTGCTAGAGCCGCTACTAGCGGAGACAATGAGCAGTTCCTC. Encoded protein: CSARAATSGDNEQFL.

The chain couples TRBV7-2 to TRBJ1-5; D is unclear. The CDR3 extends over 15 amino acids. From germline, CDR1 is SGHTA and CDR2 FQGNSA. Trimming pared 5 bases from V and 1 base from J, leaving 12 bases between. The CDR3 coding sequence is TGTGCCAGCAGCCTAGTGACTGGAAGCAATCAGCCCCAGCATTTT. It yields the protein CASSLVTGSNQPQHF.

This rearrangement joins TRBV20-1 to TRBJ2-7, with 7 positions matching TRBD2. Germline assignment: CDR1 DFQATT and CDR2 SNEGSKA (reference sequence). The CDR3 runs 14 residues. V trimming: 5 bases; J trimming: 3 bases; junction bases outside the gene matches: 10. The CDR3 DNA reads as TGCAGTGCTCGGGCTACATGGGGGGGCTACGAGCAGTACTTC. This translates into CSARATWGGYEQYF.

V gene TRBV20-1 combines with J gene TRBJ1-1; D remains unclear. This CDR3 is 14 amino acids long. V gave up 7 bases and J gave up 1 base, with 16 bases separating them. CDR1 and CDR2 (germline): DFQATT, SNEGSKA (reference sequence). The CDR3 DNA reads TGCAGTGTTGGAGCTGTGGTGGGGAACACTGAAGCTTTCTTT. This encodes CSVGAVVGNTEAFF.

This clonotype has more than one count but fewer than ten. The chain couples TRBV7-2 to TRBJ2-5, with D maybe TRBD2 (6 bases). V lost 5 bases, J lost 5 bases, and 12 bases lay in between. The CDR3 length is 13 residues. Looked up from germline, CDR1 is SGHTA and CDR2 is FQGNSA. Written as DNA, the CDR3 is TGTGCCAGCAGCAGGACTATGCGGGAGACCCAGTACTTC. Protein product: CASSRTMRETQYF.

The chain uses TRBV21-1 and TRBJ1-1. TRBV21-1 is given as a pseudogene. This CDR3 has 15 amino acids. For the CDR3, the DNA is TGTGCCAGCAGCAAATATGGGCCTAGGTACACTGAAGCTTTCTTT. The encoded protein is CASSKYGPRYTEAFF.

V is TRBV12-3 or TRBV12-4 and J is TRBJ2-2; a possible D gene is TRBD1 (5 bases). Trimming took off 1 base at V and 0 bases at J, with 18 bases between the two ends. CDR3 length: 19 residues. In DNA form, the CDR3 reads TGTGCCAGCAGTTTAGTGGTAAGGGGTTTGACGACGAACACCGGGGAGCTGTTTTTT. Translating gives CASSLVVRGLTTNTGELFF.

V usage is TRBV18 and J usage is TRBJ2-6; D is unresolved. CDR1 is KGHSH and CDR2 is LQKENI in the germline V gene. The V gene lost 1 base and the J gene lost 0 bases, with 4 bases spanning the gap. This CDR3 is 15 amino acids long. For the CDR3, the DNA is TGTGCCAGCTCACCACGCTCCTCTGGGGCCAACGTCCTGACTTTC. It translates to CASSPRSSGANVLTF.

CDR3 DNA sequence: TGCAGTGCTCGCCCCTTACTCCAGGGTGAAGCTTTCTTT. The encoded protein is CSARPLLQGEAFF. The gene calls are TRBV20-1 and TRBJ1-1, with D tentatively TRBD1 (5 bases). The germline V gene encodes CDR1 DFQATT and CDR2 SNEGSKA (reference sequence). CDR3 size: 13 residues. The V end lost 5 bases, the J end lost 7 bases, and 17 bases lay between the germline ends.

Many counts were recorded for this clonotype. V and J are TRBV12-3 or TRBV12-4 and TRBJ2-5, with D unclear. The length of the CDR3 is 11 residues. The germline V and J ends were trimmed by 3 bases and 1 base, with 0 bases remaining between them. For the CDR3, the DNA is TGTGCCAGCAGTTTCCAAGAGACCCAGTACTTC. It translates to CASSFQETQYF.

This clonotype was observed a handful of times. The chain combines TRBV20-1 with TRBJ2-1; 7 bases match TRBD2. J gave up 7 bases and V 5 bases, and 11 bases lay outside the gene matches. This CDR3 has 14 residues. Germline V lookup: CDR1 DFQATT, CDR2 SNEGSKA (reference sequence). The CDR3 nucleotides read TGCAGTGCTTGGCAGCGGGATGGGGTAAATGAGCAGTTCTTC. Translation: CSAWQRDGVNEQFF.

The chain joins TRBV5-1 to TRBJ2-5; unclear D gene. The V end was cut by 0 bases, the J end by 5 bases, with 8 bases between. CDR3 size: 13 residues. Germline CDR1 is SGHRS and CDR2 is YFSETQ. The CDR3 loop is CASSLALGETQYF. The CDR3, as DNA: TGCGCCAGCAGCTTGGCCTTGGGGGAGACCCAGTACTTC.

V and J are TRBV3-1 and TRBJ2-1; D is undetermined. The germline gives CDR1 LGHDT, CDR2 YNNKEL (reference sequence). Trimming took 0 bases from V and 5 from J, leaving 8 bases between them. This CDR3 spans 14 amino acids. The CDR3 DNA sequence: TGTGCCAGCAGCCAAGATCCCTACAACAATGAGCAGTTCTTC. It codes for CASSQDPYNNEQFF.

This clonotype appeared a few times. The chain is built from TRBV28 and TRBJ2-7; TRBD1 agrees at 10 bases. Germline CDR1 and CDR2: MDHEN and SYDVKM. The CDR3 runs to 16 residues. V lost 6 bases, J lost 0 bases, and 8 bases stayed unmatched. In DNA, the CDR3 is TGTGCCAGCAGCTCGCCGGGACAGGGGCTCTCCTACGAGCAGTACTTC. This gives the protein CASSSPGQGLSYEQYF.

This clonotype came up many times. The V gene is TRBV28, the J gene TRBJ2-6; TRBD1 aligns across 10 bases. Germline V CDR1 and CDR2: MDHEN, SYDVKM. The CDR3 runs to 18 residues. V was pared by 4 bases and J by 0 bases, with 6 bases of the junction left unmatched. This chain's CDR3 is CASSWDRGRPSGANVLTF. CDR3 coding DNA: TGTGCCAGCAGTTGGGACAGGGGCCGTCCCTCTGGGGCCAACGTCCTGACTTTC. Filled out from reference TRBV28 and TRBJ2-6, the complete variable domain reads DVKVTQSSRYLVKRTGEKVFLECVQDMDHENMFWYRQDPGLGLRLIYFSYDVKMKEKGDIPEGYSVSREKKERFSLILESASTNQTSMYLCASSWDRGRPSGANVLTFGAGSRLTVL.

This clonotype occurred a few times. V gene TRBV12-3 or TRBV12-4 combines with J gene TRBJ2-1, with D unresolved. Trimming removed 10 bases from V and 7 bases from J, with 17 bases in between. This CDR3 contains 13 residues. The CDR3, as DNA: TGTGCCACCAAGGACCGTCTCGGTAATGAGCAGTTCTTC. Its protein is CATKDRLGNEQFF.